These 24 T cell receptor beta chains share one sample of origin, sequenced in a study of T-cell reconstitution after alpha-beta-depleted transplantation in children. It was with unique molecular identifiers that the TCRbeta library was prepared. TCRdb re-derived calls from the PCR reads in MiXCR, one entry per CDR3 protein. The sample gives more than 200,000 distinct CDR3 sequences, about 8.7% of which show up once; 35% to 40% is in the top ten. The source material was PBMCs, mostly from graft donor cells, sampled 360 days after TCRalphabeta/CD19-depleted stem cell transplant. The receptors derive from a male patient aged 2 to 9 who had a stem cell transplant for acute myeloid leukemia, so the T cells may come from the graft donor.

This clonotype showed up many times. The chain links TRBV20-1 to TRBJ2-3; D gene ambiguous. The CDR3 runs 10 residues. Germline V gives CDR1 DFQATT, CDR2 SNEGSKA (reference sequence). Trimming removed 3 bases from V and 6 bases from J, with 4 bases in between. The CDR3 region is CSASVDTQYF. CDR3 coding DNA: TGCAGTGCTAGCGTCGATACGCAGTATTTT.

This clonotype was observed a handful of times. The chain couples TRBV5-1 to TRBJ2-1; D may be TRBD1 or TRBD2 (5 bases each). The CDR3 extends over 15 amino acids. Trimming took 6 bases from V and 2 from J, leaving 15 bases between them. The germline CDR1 and CDR2 sequences are SGHRS and YFSETQ. CDR3: CASILGGGPYNEQFF. As DNA, the CDR3 is TGCGCCAGCATCCTTGGTGGGGGACCCTACAATGAGCAGTTCTTC.

There are a few counts of this clonotype. Here the CDR3 DNA reads TGTGCCAGCAGCGTAGACCGCAATGAGCAGTTCTTC. Translated, it gives CASSVDRNEQFF. The V gene is TRBV9, the J gene TRBJ2-1; D unclear. The CDR3 is 12 residues long. Germline CDR1 reads SGDLS; CDR2 reads YYNGEE. The germline V and J ends were trimmed by 0 bases and 6 bases, with 4 bases remaining between them.

The J gene is TRBJ2-5, the V gene TRBV20-1, with D uncertain. CDR3 length: 14 residues. The V and J ends lost 3 bases and 8 bases respectively, with 19 bases between them. Germline loops: CDR1 DFQATT, CDR2 SNEGSKA (reference sequence). The CDR3 DNA is TGCAGTGCTAGCACGGGCCCCCCAAAGGAAACCCAGTACTTC. Protein sequence: CSASTGPPKETQYF.

This clonotype was seen more than once but under ten times. This chain links TRBV5-1 with TRBJ1-3, with D uncertain. The CDR3 runs to 14 residues. Trimming took 2 bases from V and 1 from J, leaving 7 bases between them. CDR1 and CDR2 (germline): SGHRS, YFSETQ. This chain's CDR3 is CASSFPDSGNTIYF. The CDR3 coding sequence is TGCGCCAGCAGCTTCCCAGATTCTGGAAACACCATATATTTT.

This chain joins TRBV21-1 and TRBJ1-6. TRBV21-1 is given as a pseudogene. This CDR3 has 16 residues. This CDR3 is CASSKGRSSYNSPLHF. DNA for the CDR3: TGTGCCAGCAGCAAGGGGAGGAGCTCCTATAATTCACCCCTCCACTTT.

The chain has TRBV5-4 and TRBJ2-2; D not certain. Trimming pared 3 bases from V and 1 base from J, leaving 13 bases between. Germline V gene lookup returns CDR1 SGHNT and CDR2 YYREEE (reference sequence). The CDR3 length is 16 residues. CDR3 DNA: TGTGCCAGCAGCTCGGGCCCTTCTCGGAACACCGGGGAGCTGTTTTTT. It codes for CASSSGPSRNTGELFF.

This clonotype was seen many times. The chain uses TRBV5-1 and TRBJ2-7; D gene ambiguous. Trimming took off 0 bases at V and 2 bases at J, with 9 bases between the two ends. The CDR3 is made up of 14 amino acids. Germline assignment: CDR1 SGHRS and CDR2 YFSETQ. The CDR3 spells CASSLEQETYEQYF. CDR3 nucleotides: TGCGCCAGCAGCTTGGAGCAGGAGACCTACGAGCAGTACTTC. The full variable domain, its missing parts supplied by reference TRBV5-1 and TRBJ2-7, is KAGVTQTPRYLIKTRGQQVTLSCSPISGHRSVSWYQQTPGQGLQFLFEYFSETQRNKGNFPGRFSGRQFSNSRSEMNVSTLELGDSALYLCASSLEQETYEQYFGPGTRLTVT.

This clonotype was counted only a few times. The genes are TRBV7-9 and TRBJ2-2, with D possibly being TRBD1 (6 bases). The germline gives CDR1 SEHNR, CDR2 FQNEAQ (reference sequence). Trimming removed 1 base from V and 4 bases from J, with 13 bases in between. This CDR3 has 16 amino acids. CDR3 residues: CASSLEGGPPTGELFF. In DNA form, the CDR3 reads TGTGCCAGCAGCTTAGAAGGGGGACCTCCCACCGGGGAGCTGTTTTTT.

This clonotype was observed at least ten times. The genes are TRBV4-1 and TRBJ2-5, with D perhaps TRBD2 (6 bases). V was trimmed by 2 bases and J by 2 bases, leaving 9 bases between them. Germline V gene lookup returns CDR1 MGHRA and CDR2 YSYEKL. The CDR3 has 14 amino acids. The CDR3 loop is CASSQPGAQETQYF. CDR3 bases: TGCGCCAGCAGCCAACCGGGAGCTCAAGAGACCCAGTACTTC.

This clonotype was recorded a few times. This chain joins TRBV20-1 and TRBJ1-4, with D possibly matching TRBD1 (5 bases). Trimming left V 0 bases short and J 4 bases short, with 24 bases between. This CDR3 spans 19 amino acids. Germline lookup yields CDR1 DFQATT and CDR2 SNEGSKA (reference sequence). As DNA, the CDR3 is TGCAGTGCTAGAGATCGGGGGAAAAATAACCGGGCCCATAATGAAAAACTGTTTTTT. As protein: CSARDRGKNNRAHNEKLFF.

This clonotype was picked up many times. The chain joins TRBV7-9 to TRBJ2-7; TRBD1 agrees at 7 bases. The junction had 9 bases not matched to a gene; V was cut back by 5 bases and J by 2 bases. This CDR3 comprises 15 residues. The germline V gene has CDR1 SEHNR and CDR2 FQNEAQ (reference sequence). The CDR3 region is CASSMGQFFPYEQYF. The DNA for the CDR3 is TGTGCCAGCAGCATGGGACAGTTTTTCCCCTACGAGCAGTACTTC.

In nucleotides, the CDR3 is TGTGCCAGCAGCCCTTCTAGCGGGAGCTCCGGGGAGCTGTTTTTT. Its protein is CASSPSSGSSGELFF. This chain links TRBV7-8 with TRBJ2-2; TRBD2 aligns across 10 bases. Unmatched junction bases numbered 6, after V lost 5 bases and J lost 6 bases. The CDR3 runs to 15 residues. In germline, CDR1 is SGHVS, CDR2 FQNEAQ. The full variable domain, completed using reference TRBV7-8 and TRBJ2-2, is GAGVSQSPRYKVAKRGQDVALRCDPISGHVSLFWYQQALGQGPEFLTYFQNEAQLDKSGLPSDRFFAERPEGSVSTLKIQRTQQEDSAVYLCASSPSSGSSGELFFGEGSRLTVL.

This clonotype was seen at least ten times. The V call is TRBV2, the J call TRBJ1-1, with TRBD1 as a possible D gene (5 bases). Germline V lookup: CDR1 SNHLY, CDR2 FYNNEI. V was trimmed by 6 bases and J by 1 base, leaving 9 bases between them. This CDR3 is built from 13 residues. The CDR3 protein is CASRGDGNTEAFF. CDR3 DNA sequence: TGTGCCAGCAGGGGGGACGGGAACACTGAAGCTTTCTTT.

This clonotype was detected only a few times. The V call is TRBV6-6, the J call TRBJ1-5; D is unclear. V lost 10 bases to trimming and J lost 0 bases, with 7 bases between them. Looked up from germline, CDR1 is MNHNY and CDR2 is SVGAGI (reference sequence). The CDR3 totals 12 residues. CDR3 residues: CAIAYSNQPQHF. CDR3 bases: TGTGCCATTGCCTATAGCAATCAGCCCCAGCATTTT.

This clonotype was counted ten times or more. V gene TRBV9 combines with J gene TRBJ2-1; tentatively, D is TRBD2 (5 bases). In germline, CDR1 is SGDLS, CDR2 YYNGEE. The V end lost 3 bases, the J end lost 7 bases, and 26 bases lay between the germline ends. This CDR3 has 18 amino acids. The CDR3: CASSANPRGDVLGNEQFF. In nucleotides, the CDR3 is TGTGCCAGCAGCGCGAACCCCCGGGGAGACGTCCTGGGGAATGAGCAGTTCTTC.

The rearrangement links TRBV5-1 to TRBJ1-5, with TRBD1 identical over 8 bases. J lost 2 bases, V lost 3 bases, and 7 bases had no gene match. This CDR3 has 16 amino acids. Germline V gene data show CDR1 as SGHRS and CDR2 as YFSETQ. The CDR3, as DNA: TGCGCCAGCAGCTCACGCAGGGGGCCGGGCAATCAGCCCCAGCATTTT. It translates to CASSSRRGPGNQPQHF.

This clonotype was counted a few times. V and J are TRBV10-2 and TRBJ2-4, with 9 bases matching TRBD2. Germline V gene data show CDR1 as WSHSY and CDR2 as SAAADI. V gave up 3 bases and J gave up 9 bases; unmatched junction bases: 6. The CDR3 length is 14 residues. The DNA for the CDR3 is TGCGCCAGCAGTGACCTAGCGGGAAGGGCCATTCAGTACTTC. Amino acids: CASSDLAGRAIQYF.

J is TRBJ2-7 and V is TRBV7-9; no firm D call. Trimming cost V 0 bases and J 2 bases, with 8 bases left between them. CDR1 is SEHNR and CDR2 is FQNEAQ in the germline V gene (reference sequence). The CDR3 is 14 amino acids. In DNA, the CDR3 is TGTGCCAGCAGCTTAGCGGGTCAAGCCTACGAGCAGTACTTC. Translation: CASSLAGQAYEQYF.

This chain connects TRBV7-8 to TRBJ2-1, with D perhaps matching TRBD2 (6 bases). Trimming took 1 base from V and 14 from J, leaving 15 bases between them. CDR1 is SGHVS and CDR2 is FQNEAQ in the germline V gene. The CDR3 runs to 13 residues. This CDR3 reads CASSLEQEGREFF. CDR3 nucleotide sequence: TGTGCCAGCAGCTTAGAGCAGGAGGGACGTGAGTTCTTC.

Only a few counts were recorded for this clonotype. The chain is built from TRBV5-6 and TRBJ2-3; TRBD2 aligns across 14 bases. The V and J ends lost 3 bases and 4 bases, in that order; junction bases with no gene match: 7. CDR3 length equals 17 residues. Looked up from germline, CDR1 is SGHDT and CDR2 is YYEEEE. The CDR3 DNA reads TGTGCCAGCAGCTCAACCGGGACTAGCGGGGGATCAGATACGCAGTATTTT. Its protein product is CASSSTGTSGGSDTQYF.

This clonotype was detected many times. This chain joins TRBV6-5 and TRBJ1-4, with 8 bases that match TRBD1. J was trimmed by 8 bases and V by 5 bases; bases with no gene match: 10. CDR3 size: 15 residues. Germline CDR1 reads MNHEY; CDR2 reads SVGAGI. CDR3 bases: TGTGCCAGCAGTCCGTCACAGGGGGTTCGGGAAAAACTGTTTTTT. Translation gives CASSPSQGVREKLFF.

This clonotype was seen many times. The CDR3 here is CASSPMIQETQYF. In DNA form, the CDR3 reads TGTGCCAGCAGCCCCATGATACAAGAGACCCAGTACTTC. The genes are TRBV7-2 and TRBJ2-5, with D unresolved. Trimming took 5 bases from V and 2 from J, leaving 9 bases between them. The CDR3 consists of 13 residues. CDR1 and CDR2 (germline): SGHTA, FQGNSA.

This clonotype has more than one count but fewer than ten. The chain employs TRBV12-3 or TRBV12-4 and TRBJ1-5; D might be TRBD1 (5 bases). CDR3 length equals 13 residues. V gave up 5 bases and J gave up 6 bases, with 11 bases separating them. The CDR3 DNA follows: TGTGCCAGCAGTCTAAGAGGGGTTCAGCCCCAGCATTTT. Translating it yields CASSLRGVQPQHF.